This TCR beta chain was sequenced during a study of Graves' ophthalmopathy and Graves' hyperthyroidism. This clonotype was found a few times. The TCR beta CDR3 regions underwent amplification from RNA transcripts. Following a first-round RT-PCR that used HTBI primers, a second-round multiplex PCR was carried out. Each CDR3 protein is one row after TCRdb ran MiXCR on the multiplex PCR reads. The sample has 500,000 to 700,000 distinct CDR3 sequences; 35% to 45% are singletons. With V trimmed by 4 bases and J by 0 bases, 8 bases remained unmatched. In germline, CDR1 is SGHTA, CDR2 FQGNSA. This CDR3 has 16 residues. Hyperthyroidism in these 18- to 65-year-old patients was newly diagnosed, lasting under 2 months.

The sequenced sample was peripheral blood or thyroid tissue (not recorded which). The rearrangement joins TRBV7-2 to TRBJ2-7; 8 bases map to TRBD1. The TCR originated in an adult man with Graves' hyperthyroidism. This CDR3 is CASSSTRTGSSYEQYF. For the CDR3, the DNA is TGTGCCAGCAGCTCCACCCGGACAGGGAGCTCCTACGAGCAGTACTTC.